This TCR beta chain was captured in a study of T cells after yellow fever vaccination. Overall study results and limits: Clones that expanded after primary vaccination mostly reappeared after the booster (96% CD4, 88% CD8).

The trim removed 6 bases at V and 9 bases at J, leaving 10 bases unmatched. This CDR3 has 15 amino acids. The germline gives CDR1 SGHRS, CDR2 YFSETQ. With regard to this clonotype: The target antigen is unknown.

TCRdb reprocessed the 5' RACE reads with MiXCR, giving one entry per CDR3 protein. The sample carries some 560,000 distinct CDR3 sequences, over 15% recorded once. The chain joins TRBV5-1 to TRBJ2-1; 12 bases are a match to TRBD2. The TCR was taken from a man under 40 who received the YFV17D yellow fever vaccine. Sequencing was performed on PBMCs, taken 15 days after the yellow fever booster vaccination. In DNA, the CDR3 is TGCGCCAGCACGGCGACCGGGACTAGCGGGCTTGAGCAGTTCTTC. It codes for CASTATGTSGLEQFF.